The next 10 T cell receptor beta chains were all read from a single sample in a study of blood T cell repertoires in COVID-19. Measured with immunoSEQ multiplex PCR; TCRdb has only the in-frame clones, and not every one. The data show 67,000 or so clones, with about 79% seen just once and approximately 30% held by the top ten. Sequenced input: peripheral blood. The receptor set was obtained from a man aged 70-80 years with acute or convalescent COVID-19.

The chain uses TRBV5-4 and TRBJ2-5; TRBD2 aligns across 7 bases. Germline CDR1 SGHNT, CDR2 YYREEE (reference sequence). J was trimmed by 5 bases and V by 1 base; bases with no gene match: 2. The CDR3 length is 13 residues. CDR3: CASSLRGGETQYF. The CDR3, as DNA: TGTGCCAGCAGCTTGCGGGGAGGGGAGACCCAGTACTTC.

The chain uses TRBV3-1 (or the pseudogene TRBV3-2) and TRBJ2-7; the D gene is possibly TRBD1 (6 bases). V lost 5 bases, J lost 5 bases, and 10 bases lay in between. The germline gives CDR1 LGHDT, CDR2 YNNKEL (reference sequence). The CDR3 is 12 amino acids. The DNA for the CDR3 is TGTGCCAGCAGCTCAGGGGCTGACGAGCAGTACTTC. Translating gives CASSSGADEQYF.

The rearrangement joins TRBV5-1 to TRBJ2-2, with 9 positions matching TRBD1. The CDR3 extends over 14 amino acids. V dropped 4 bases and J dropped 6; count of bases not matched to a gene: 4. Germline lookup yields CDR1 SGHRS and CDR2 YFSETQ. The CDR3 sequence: CASSQGQGPGELFF. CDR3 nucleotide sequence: TGCGCCAGCAGCCAGGGACAGGGCCCCGGGGAGCTGTTTTTT. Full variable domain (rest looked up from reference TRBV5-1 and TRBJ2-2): KAGVTQTPRYLIKTRGQQVTLSCSPISGHRSVSWYQQTPGQGLQFLFEYFSETQRNKGNFPGRFSGRQFSNSRSEMNVSTLELGDSALYLCASSQGQGPGELFFGEGSRLTVL.

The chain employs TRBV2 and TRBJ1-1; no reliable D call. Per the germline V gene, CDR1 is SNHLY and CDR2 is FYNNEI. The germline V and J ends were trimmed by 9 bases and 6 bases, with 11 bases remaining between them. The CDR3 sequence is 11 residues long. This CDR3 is CARRVDAEAFF. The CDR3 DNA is TGTGCCAGGAGGGTTGACGCTGAAGCTTTCTTT. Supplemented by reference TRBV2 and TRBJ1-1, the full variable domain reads EPEVTQTPSHQVTQMGQEVILRCVPISNHLYFYWYRQILGQKVEFLVSFYNNEISEKSEIFDDQFSVERPDGSNFTLKIRSTKLEDSAMYFCARRVDAEAFFGQGTRLTVV.

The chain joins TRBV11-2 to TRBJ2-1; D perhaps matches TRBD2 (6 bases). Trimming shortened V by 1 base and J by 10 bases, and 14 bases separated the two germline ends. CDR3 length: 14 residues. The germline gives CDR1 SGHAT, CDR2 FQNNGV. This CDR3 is CASSLGVAEGEQFF. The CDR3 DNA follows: TGTGCCAGCAGCTTAGGCGTAGCGGAGGGGGAGCAGTTCTTC.

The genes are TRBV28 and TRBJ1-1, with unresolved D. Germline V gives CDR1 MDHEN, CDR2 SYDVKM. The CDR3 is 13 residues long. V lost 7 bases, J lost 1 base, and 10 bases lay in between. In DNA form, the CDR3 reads TGTGCCAGCATCGCCGCGCAGAACACTGAAGCTTTCTTT. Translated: CASIAAQNTEAFF.

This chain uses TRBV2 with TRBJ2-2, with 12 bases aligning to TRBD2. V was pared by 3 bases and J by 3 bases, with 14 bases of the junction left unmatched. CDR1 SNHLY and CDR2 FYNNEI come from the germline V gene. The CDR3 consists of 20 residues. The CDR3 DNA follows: TGTGCCAGCAGTGAGCCCGCCTTCAGACTAGCGGGAGCCGACACCGGGGAGCTGTTTTTT. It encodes CASSEPAFRLAGADTGELFF.

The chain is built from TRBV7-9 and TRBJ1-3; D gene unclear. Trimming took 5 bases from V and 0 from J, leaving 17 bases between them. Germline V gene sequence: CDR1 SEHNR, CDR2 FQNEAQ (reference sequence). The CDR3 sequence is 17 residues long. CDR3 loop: CASSRWYGNPSGNTIYF. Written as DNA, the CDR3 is TGTGCCAGCAGCCGGTGGTACGGGAACCCCTCTGGAAACACCATATATTTT. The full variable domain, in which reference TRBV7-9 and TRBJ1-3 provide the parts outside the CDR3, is DTGVSQNPRHKITKRGQNVTFRCDPISEHNRLYWYRQTLGQGPEFLTYFQNEAQLEKSRLLSDRFSAERPKGSFSTLEIQRTEQGDSAMYLCASSRWYGNPSGNTIYFGEGSWLTVV.

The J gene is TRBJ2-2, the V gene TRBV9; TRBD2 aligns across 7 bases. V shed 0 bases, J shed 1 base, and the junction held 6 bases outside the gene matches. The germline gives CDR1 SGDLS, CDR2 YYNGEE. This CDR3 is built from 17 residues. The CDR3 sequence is CASSVGIPGGNTGELFF. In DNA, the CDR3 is TGTGCCAGCAGCGTAGGAATCCCGGGAGGGAACACCGGGGAGCTGTTTTTT.

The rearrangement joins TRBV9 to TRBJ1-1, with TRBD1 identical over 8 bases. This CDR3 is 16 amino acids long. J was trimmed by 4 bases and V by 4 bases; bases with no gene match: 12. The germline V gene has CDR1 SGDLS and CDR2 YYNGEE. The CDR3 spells CASSKTGGSVPTEAFF. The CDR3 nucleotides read TGTGCCAGCAGCAAAACAGGGGGGTCCGTCCCCACTGAAGCTTTCTTT.